Each of the 3 T cell receptor beta chains below was sequenced from the same sample in a study of shared T cell receptors in the human thymus. Only in-frame clones appear in the TCRdb table, and some are missing; sequencing was by immunoSEQ multiplex PCR. Among under 450,000 clones listed, roughly 94% were seen once. The sequencing input was thymocytes. All receptors derive from a human donor.

This chain uses TRBV11-2 with TRBJ2-3; either TRBD1 or TRBD2 may supply D (5 bases each). Germline assignment: CDR1 SGHAT and CDR2 FQNNGV. The CDR3 is 15 amino acids. V lost 6 bases to trimming and J lost 4 bases, with 17 bases between them. CDR3 in DNA: TGTGCCAGCAGTTTGATGGGAGTGGGGGCAGATACGCAGTATTTT. Its protein is CASSLMGVGADTQYF.

The chain combines TRBV5-8 with TRBJ2-5, with D hard to call. Germline values: CDR1 SGHTS, CDR2 YDEGEE. The ends were cut back, 2 bases at V and 5 bases at J, with 4 bases in the middle. The length of the CDR3 is 11 residues. Here the CDR3 DNA reads TGTGCCAGCAGCTTCGGGGAGACCCAGTACTTC. It codes for CASSFGETQYF.

The chain combines TRBV27 with TRBJ2-5, with 8 bases that match TRBD1. CDR1 and CDR2 (germline): MNHEY, SMNVEV (reference sequence). The CDR3 spans 14 residues. The V segment lost 6 bases and the J segment 1 base; nucleotides outside the gene matches: 4. The CDR3 protein is CASSHRGSQETQYF. The CDR3 bases are TGTGCCAGCAGCCACAGGGGGTCCCAAGAGACCCAGTACTTC.